One and the same sample provided the 23 T cell receptor beta chains below, sequenced in a study of response to subunit inactivated influenza vaccine. From the RT-PCR reads, TCRdb called clonotypes with MiXCR, one entry per CDR3 protein. The profile shows about 500,000 distinct CDR3 sequences, 16% of them singletons. The sample consisted of CD4+ T cells sorted from PBMCs, taken less than 30 months after vaccination. The receptor source for this set is a man aged 50 to 69 who received an inactivated influenza vaccine.

This clonotype occurred a few times. This rearrangement joins TRBV7-9 to TRBJ2-1; TRBD2 aligns across 8 bases. The CDR3 runs to 15 residues. The V and J ends lost 5 bases and 0 bases, in that order; junction bases with no gene match: 3. Germline V gives CDR1 SEHNR, CDR2 FQNEAQ (reference sequence). CDR3 in amino acids: CASSRLASSYNEQFF. CDR3 coding DNA: TGTGCCAGCAGCCGACTAGCGAGCTCCTACAATGAGCAGTTCTTC.

This chain joins TRBV12-3 or TRBV12-4 and TRBJ2-3; D remains ambiguous. The ends were cut back, 6 bases at V and 3 bases at J, with 19 bases in the middle. This CDR3 is 16 amino acids long. CDR3 in amino acids: CASRLRSGLPTDTQYF. Here the CDR3 DNA reads TGTGCCAGCAGGCTCAGGTCTGGCCTCCCGACAGATACGCAGTATTTT.

This clonotype has only a few counts. V usage is TRBV20-1 and J usage is TRBJ2-3, with TRBD2 identical over 15 bases. The CDR3 contains 16 residues. After removal of 0 bases from V and 11 bases from J, the junction contained 9 bases not matched to a gene. Germline CDR1 is DFQATT and CDR2 is SNEGSKA (reference sequence). The CDR3 DNA reads TGCAGTGCTAGAGAGCCCGGACTAGCGGGGGGGCCTAAGCAGTATTTT. Its translation is CSAREPGLAGGPKQYF.

V is TRBV14 and J is TRBJ1-1, with D maybe TRBD1 (6 bases). CDR1 is SGHDN and CDR2 is FVKESK in the germline V gene. Trimming pared 3 bases from V and 1 base from J, leaving 12 bases between. The CDR3 sequence is 15 residues long. The DNA of the CDR3 is TGTGCCAGCAGCCACATACAGGGCCGGAACACTGAAGCTTTCTTT. Translated: CASSHIQGRNTEAFF.

Turning to this clonotype: An end of the junction does not agree with germline; a read error may underlie this. The V gene is TRBV6-5, the J gene TRBJ1-1; no reliable D call. CDR1 and CDR2 from the germline V gene are MNHEY and SVGAGI. The CDR3 runs 14 residues. The CDR3 protein is CARSLTEANTEAFF. Here the CDR3 DNA reads TGTGCCCGCAGCTTAACAGAGGCGAACACTGAAGCTTTCTTT.

At least ten counts were recorded for this clonotype. The chain has TRBV29-1 and TRBJ2-1; TRBD2 aligns across 7 bases. Unmatched junction bases numbered 6, after V lost 4 bases and J lost 9 bases. Germline CDR1 is SQVTM and CDR2 is ANQGSEA. This CDR3 has 12 residues. CDR3 loop: CSVAGGYGEQFF. CDR3 nucleotides: TGCAGCGTTGCGGGGGGATACGGTGAGCAGTTCTTC.

The chain employs TRBV29-1 and TRBJ2-3; 9 nucleotides align to TRBD2. After removal of 2 bases from V and 1 base from J, the junction contained 16 bases not matched to a gene. The CDR3 covers 19 residues. Germline loops: CDR1 SQVTM, CDR2 ANQGSEA. The CDR3 DNA sequence: TGCAGCGTTGAAAGACCCCGTGAAGCCCAGCGGGGGGGCACAGATACGCAGTATTTT. Translated: CSVERPREAQRGGTDTQYF.

The table lists this clonotype with a few counts. V and J are TRBV3-1 and TRBJ2-5, with D possibly being TRBD1 (5 bases). Between the trimmed V and J ends, which lost 1 base and 4 bases, there was a span of 7 bases. Germline V gene lookup returns CDR1 LGHDT and CDR2 YNNKEL (reference sequence). The CDR3 contains 13 residues. DNA for the CDR3: TGTGCCAGCAGCCAAGGCAGGGCAGAGACCCAGTACTTC. This sequence encodes CASSQGRAETQYF.

Only one count was recorded for this clonotype. The chain combines TRBV6-6 with TRBJ1-5, with TRBD1 matching over 7 bases. Germline-derived CDR1 and CDR2 are MNHNY and SVGAGI (reference sequence). The CDR3 is 13 amino acids. V lost 7 bases, J lost 11 bases, and 11 bases stayed unmatched. The CDR3 reads CASTLGQERAQHF. The CDR3, as DNA: TGTGCCAGCACCCTTGGACAGGAGAGGGCCCAGCATTTT.

Comment on this clonotype: Its ends do not fully match the called genes, so a read error is possible. The rearrangement uses TRBV7-7 and TRBJ2-3; no clear D gene. The V gene's germline CDR1 is SSHAT and CDR2 FNYEAQ (reference sequence). The CDR3 loop spans 14 amino acids. CDR3 protein: CASSPGDSSDTQYF. The CDR3 DNA reads as TGTGCTAGCAGCCCAGGAGACTCCTCCGATACGCAGTATTTT.

This clonotype has a count of ten or more. The rearrangement links TRBV20-1 to TRBJ2-1; D ambiguous. V dropped 1 base and J dropped 4 bases, with 5 bases sitting between them. Per the germline V gene, CDR1 is DFQATT and CDR2 is SNEGSKA (reference sequence). The CDR3 length is 12 residues. In nucleotides, the CDR3 is TGCAGTGCTAGAGCAAGTTACAATGAGCAGTTCTTC. Translated: CSARASYNEQFF.

This clonotype was observed a handful of times. A read error may produce the germline difference seen at one junction end. This chain uses TRBV5-1 with TRBJ1-1, with TRBD1 identical over 7 bases. The CDR3 length is 13 residues. Germline V gene lookup returns CDR1 SGHRS and CDR2 YFSETQ. The CDR3 DNA is TGTGCCAGCAGCTTCGACAGGGATACTGAAGCTTTCTTT. It specifies CASSFDRDTEAFF.

Here the CDR3 reads CASSSQRGLSYEQYF. The DNA of the CDR3 is TGTGCCAGCAGTTCCCAGCGGGGCCTCTCCTACGAGCAGTACTTC. J is TRBJ2-7 and V is TRBV27; 7 positions match TRBD2. Losses at the gene ends were 4 bases for V and 0 bases for J; bases not matched to a gene: 6. Germline assignment: CDR1 MNHEY and CDR2 SMNVEV (reference sequence). This CDR3 region has 15 residues.

V and J are TRBV10-3 and TRBJ2-7; 12 bases line up with TRBD2. Germline assignment: CDR1 ENHRY and CDR2 SYGVKD. The ends lost 3 bases at V and 6 bases at J; junction bases unmatched: 6. The CDR3 is made up of 15 amino acids. The CDR3 protein is CAISELAGGVSEQYF. In DNA form, the CDR3 reads TGTGCCATCAGTGAACTAGCGGGAGGTGTCTCCGAGCAGTACTTC.

The sample holds many counts of this clonotype. The chain joins TRBV11-2 to TRBJ1-5; unclear D gene. V was shortened by 5 bases and J by 4 bases, with 9 bases between the two germline ends. The CDR3 runs 13 residues. Germline-derived CDR1 and CDR2 are SGHAT and FQNNGV. CDR3 residues: CASSTDLNQPQHF. CDR3 in DNA: TGTGCCAGCAGCACCGACCTTAATCAGCCCCAGCATTTT.

A few counts support this clonotype. The CDR3 nucleotides read TGTGCCTCGGTGGCTTTCCCGTCCTACGAGCAGTACTTC. Translation: CASVAFPSYEQYF. The V call is TRBV10-3, the J call TRBJ2-7; D not resolved. Trimming removed 11 bases from V and 1 base from J, with 15 bases in between. Germline CDR1 and CDR2: ENHRY and SYGVKD. The CDR3 extends over 13 amino acids.

The CDR3: CASSQERGNEKLFF. The CDR3 nucleotides are TGTGCCAGCAGCCAAGAAAGGGGTAATGAAAAACTGTTTTTT. The chain has TRBV14 and TRBJ1-4; maybe TRBD1 (5 bases). With 0 bases removed from V and 4 bases from J, the gap between germline ends came to 6 bases. This CDR3 comprises 14 residues. Germline-derived CDR1 and CDR2 are SGHDN and FVKESK.

V gene TRBV6-1 combines with J gene TRBJ2-2; D remains unclear. CDR1 and CDR2 from the germline V gene are MNHNS and SASEGT. The CDR3 consists of 15 residues. V was pared by 7 bases and J by 3 bases, with 15 bases between. The CDR3 loop is CASTPKRPYTGELFF. CDR3 coding DNA: TGTGCCAGCACTCCTAAACGGCCATACACCGGGGAGCTGTTTTTT.

The chain links TRBV20-1 to TRBJ2-3; 12 bases map to TRBD2. This CDR3 has 15 amino acids. The V gene's germline CDR1 is DFQATT and CDR2 SNEGSKA (reference sequence). V shed 2 bases and J 4 bases; nucleotides not matched to a gene: 4. CDR3 bases: TGCAGTGCTAGACTAGCGGGAGGGCTGGCAGATACGCAGTATTTT. This sequence encodes CSARLAGGLADTQYF.

This clonotype was seen a handful of times. This chain uses TRBV12-3 or TRBV12-4 with TRBJ2-5; D may be TRBD2 (5 bases). The CDR3 consists of 13 residues. The V end was cut by 3 bases, the J end by 7 bases, with 12 bases between. CDR3 nucleotide sequence: TGTGCCAGCAGTTTGGACGACTATGGGACCCAGTACTTC. As protein: CASSLDDYGTQYF.

The V call is TRBV30, the J call TRBJ1-5; D unclear. The germline V gene has CDR1 GTSNPN and CDR2 SVGIG (reference sequence). This CDR3 is built from 15 residues. V lost 2 bases to trimming and J lost 0 bases, with 11 bases between them. The CDR3 nucleotides read TGTGCCTGGAGTTTGTCAGACTATAGCAATCAGCCCCAGCATTTT. Amino acids: CAWSLSDYSNQPQHF.

The chain employs TRBV6-5 and TRBJ2-1, with 7 bases lining up with TRBD1. The CDR3 is 16 amino acids. J lost 1 base, V lost 2 bases, and 5 bases had no gene match. Germline V gene data show CDR1 as MNHEY and CDR2 as SVGAGI. CDR3 in amino acids: CASSYPSGQSYNEQFF. The CDR3 region has the DNA TGTGCCAGCAGTTACCCCTCGGGACAGTCCTACAATGAGCAGTTCTTC.

The gene calls are TRBV14 and TRBJ2-3; 7 nucleotides agree with TRBD1. The CDR3 is 11 residues long. The germline CDR1 and CDR2 sequences are SGHDN and FVKESK. J lost 11 bases, V lost 5 bases, and 4 bases had no gene match. In DNA form, the CDR3 reads TGTGCCAGCAGCTACGGGACAGAGCAGTATTTT. It translates to CASSYGTEQYF.